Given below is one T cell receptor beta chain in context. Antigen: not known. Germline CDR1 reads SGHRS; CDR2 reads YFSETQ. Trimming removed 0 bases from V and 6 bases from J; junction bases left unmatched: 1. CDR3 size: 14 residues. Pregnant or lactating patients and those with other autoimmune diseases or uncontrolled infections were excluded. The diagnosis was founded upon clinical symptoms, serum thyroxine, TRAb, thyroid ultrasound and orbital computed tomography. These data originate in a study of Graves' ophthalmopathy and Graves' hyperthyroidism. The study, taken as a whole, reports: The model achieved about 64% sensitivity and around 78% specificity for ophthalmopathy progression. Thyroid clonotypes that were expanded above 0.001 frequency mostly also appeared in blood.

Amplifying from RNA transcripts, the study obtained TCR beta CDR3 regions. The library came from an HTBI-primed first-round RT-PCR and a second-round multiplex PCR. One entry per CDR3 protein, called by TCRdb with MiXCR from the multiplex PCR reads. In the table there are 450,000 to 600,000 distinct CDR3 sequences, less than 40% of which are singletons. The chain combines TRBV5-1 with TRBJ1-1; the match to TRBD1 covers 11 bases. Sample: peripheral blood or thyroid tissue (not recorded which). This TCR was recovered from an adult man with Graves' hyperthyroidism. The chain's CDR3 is CASSLGTGGAEAFF. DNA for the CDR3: TGCGCCAGCAGCTTGGGGACAGGGGGCGCTGAAGCTTTCTTT.